This T cell receptor (beta chain) appears in the sequencing data of a study of sequential checkpoint blockade in melanoma. Treatment denoted: randomized to nivolumab then ipilimumab (arm A) or the reverse (arm B). None of the patients previously received DNA-damaging chemotherapy. Live CD3+CD8+ CD19− CD56− cells were sorted from PBMCs. Measured with immunoSEQ multiplex PCR; TCRdb has only the in-frame clones, and not every one. The sample carries more than 6,000 clones, less than 60% recorded once. The CDR3 loop spans 15 amino acids. Per the germline V gene, CDR1 is SGHDT and CDR2 is YYEEEE. V lost 4 bases to trimming and J lost 6 bases; unmatched junction nucleotides: 12.

This specimen consisted of CD8+ T cells sorted from blood (inferred from file names), obtained from a patient given nivolumab and ipilimumab in sequence. The V and J genes are TRBV5-6 and TRBJ1-2; 7 bases agree with TRBD1. The TCR was taken from a human patient with melanoma. Some clones in this sample may be carry-over from other donors' samples. CDR3 loop: CASSPPLRGRDGYTF. As DNA, the CDR3 is TGTGCCAGCAGCCCCCCCCTAAGGGGGCGGGATGGCTACACCTTC.